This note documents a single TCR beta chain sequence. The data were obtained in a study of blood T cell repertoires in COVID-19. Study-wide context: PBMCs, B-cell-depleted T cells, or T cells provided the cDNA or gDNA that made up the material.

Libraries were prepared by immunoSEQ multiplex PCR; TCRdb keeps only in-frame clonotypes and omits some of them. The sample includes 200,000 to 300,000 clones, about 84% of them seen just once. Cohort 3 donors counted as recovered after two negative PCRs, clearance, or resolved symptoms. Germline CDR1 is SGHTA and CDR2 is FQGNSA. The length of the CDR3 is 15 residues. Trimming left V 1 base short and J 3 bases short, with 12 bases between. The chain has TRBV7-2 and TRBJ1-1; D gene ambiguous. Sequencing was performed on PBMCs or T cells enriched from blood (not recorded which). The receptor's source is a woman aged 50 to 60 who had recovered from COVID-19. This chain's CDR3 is CASSLVAVHYTEAFF. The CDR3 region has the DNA TGTGCCAGCAGCTTAGTCGCGGTGCATTACACTGAAGCTTTCTTT.